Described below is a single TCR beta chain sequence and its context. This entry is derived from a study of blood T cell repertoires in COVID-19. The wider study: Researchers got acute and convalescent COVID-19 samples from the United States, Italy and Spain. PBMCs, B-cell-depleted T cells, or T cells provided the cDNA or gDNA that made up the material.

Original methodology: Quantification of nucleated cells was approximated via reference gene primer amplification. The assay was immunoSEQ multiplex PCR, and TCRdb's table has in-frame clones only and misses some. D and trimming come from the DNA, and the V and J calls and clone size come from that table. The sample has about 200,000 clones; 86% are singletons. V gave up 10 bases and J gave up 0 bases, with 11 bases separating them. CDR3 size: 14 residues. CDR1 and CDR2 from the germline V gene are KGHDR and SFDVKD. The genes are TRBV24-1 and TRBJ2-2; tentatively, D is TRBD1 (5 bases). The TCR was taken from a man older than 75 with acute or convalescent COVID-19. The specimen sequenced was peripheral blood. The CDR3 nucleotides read TGTGCCACGAAAGGGGCAGCGAACACCGGGGAGCTGTTTTTT. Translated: CATKGAANTGELFF.